This is a list of T cell receptor beta chains from one sample in a study of beta chain features in type 1 diabetes. Assay: immunoSEQ multiplex PCR; the TCRdb copy retains only in-frame clones and omits some. The sample consists of hundreds of thousands of clones, roughly 13% of them appearing once. Sequenced input: naive CD4+ T cells from blood. The receptors originated from a man between 18 and 35 years old with type 1 diabetes. CDR3s include the opening cysteine and the closing phenylalanine or tryptophan. D genes are given only for firm matches. Clone size is shown for a subset of rows, as once, few, many or a class of expanded clone.

clone_size j_call v_call d_call cdr3_aa cdr3_nt
few TRBJ1-1 TRBV30 TRBD1 CAWTPDRQAFF TGTGCCTGGACTCCGGACAGGCAAGCTTTCTTT
NA TRBJ1-5 TRBV2 NA CASRFGLVQPQHF TGTGCCAGCAGATTTGGACTTGTTCAGCCCCAGCATTTT
NA TRBJ2-5 TRBV7-7 NA CASSLGGNQETQYF TGTGCTAGCAGCTTAGGGGGGAACCAAGAGACCCAGTACTTC
few TRBJ1-1 TRBV20-1 NA CSAPIQNEAFF TGCAGTGCCCCGATACAAAACGAAGCTTTCTTT
NA TRBJ2-3 TRBV10-1 NA CASSASRESTDTQYF TGCGCCAGCAGTGCGTCGAGGGAAAGCACAGATACGCAGTATTTT
NA TRBJ2-1 TRBV29-1 NA CSVPTAYEVSYNEQFF TGCAGCGTTCCGACAGCCTACGAGGTTAGCTACAATGAGCAGTTCTTC
NA TRBJ2-7 TRBV7-2 NA CASSLKSDRGEQYF TGTGCCAGCAGCTTAAAATCGGATAGGGGAGAGCAGTACTTC
NA TRBJ2-1 TRBV11-2 NA CASSLTVTSLGNEQFF TGTGCCAGCAGCTTAACAGTAACTTCGCTCGGGAATGAGCAGTTCTTC
NA TRBJ1-1 TRBV28 NA CASSFGQNTEAFF TGTGCCAGCAGTTTTGGACAGAACACTGAAGCTTTCTTT
few TRBJ2-5 TRBV6-5 NA CASRRTVQETQYF TGTGCCAGCAGACGGACAGTCCAAGAGACCCAGTACTTC
NA TRBJ1-1 TRBV10-3 NA CAISQNENTEAFF TGTGCCATCAGTCAAAACGAAAACACTGAAGCTTTCTTT
NA TRBJ1-3 TRBV6-5 NA CASSEPGRNTIYF TGTGCCAGCAGTGAACCGGGCCGAAACACCATATATTTT
few TRBJ1-1 TRBV30 TRBD1 CAWSHNRGTEAFF TGTGCCTGGAGTCACAACAGGGGAACTGAAGCTTTCTTT
NA TRBJ1-4 TRBV7-9 NA CASSLTIEKLFF TGTGCCAGCAGCCTGACTATTGAAAAACTGTTTTTT
NA TRBJ1-5 TRBV4-1 TRBD1 CASSLDRGPQPQHF TGCGCCAGCAGCCTAGACAGGGGCCCTCAGCCCCAGCATTTT
NA TRBJ1-6 TRBV6-5 NA CASSYGMLDSPLHF TGTGCCAGCAGTTACGGCATGCTCGATTCACCCCTCCACTTT
NA TRBJ1-2 TRBV29-1 NA CSVSTGPLWGYTF TGCAGCGTTTCTACGGGACCCCTCTGGGGCTACACCTTC
NA TRBJ2-2 TRBV10-3 TRBD1 CAIIPGQTNTGELFF TGTGCCATCATCCCGGGACAGACGAACACCGGGGAGCTGTTTTTT
NA TRBJ1-1 TRBV7-9 NA CASSLVGDTEAFF TGTGCCAGCAGCTTAGTGGGTGACACTGAAGCTTTCTTT
few TRBJ2-1 TRBV18 NA CASSPQNNEQFF TGTGCCAGCTCACCACAAAACAATGAGCAGTTCTTC
NA TRBJ2-1 TRBV9 NA CASSEYRENNEQFF TGTGCCAGCAGCGAATACAGGGAGAACAATGAGCAGTTCTTC
NA TRBJ1-1 TRBV30 NA CAWSVRLGDTEAFF TGTGCCTGGAGTGTACGGCTGGGAGACACTGAAGCTTTCTTT
few TRBJ1-3 TRBV30 NA CAWSTTAGSGNTIYF TGTGCCTGGAGCACGACAGCTGGATCTGGAAACACCATATATTTT
NA TRBJ1-1 TRBV5-1 NA CASNDRWGGRDSTEAFF TGCGCCAGCAACGACCGCTGGGGTGGGCGCGATTCCACTGAAGCTTTCTTT
NA TRBJ2-3 TRBV29-1 TRBD2 CSVVGTSGGRTDTQYF TGCAGCGTTGTAGGGACTAGCGGGGGCCGCACAGATACGCAGTATTTT
few TRBJ2-2 TRBV19 NA CASSIKVIANTGELFF TGTGCCAGTAGTATCAAGGTGATCGCGAACACCGGGGAGCTGTTTTTT
few TRBJ2-3 TRBV19 TRBD1 CASSTQTGGAVTDTQYF TGTGCCAGTAGCACACAGACAGGGGGCGCCGTCACAGATACGCAGTATTTT
NA TRBJ2-1 TRBV7-9 NA CASSLKGEDNEQFF TGTGCCAGCAGCCTTAAGGGGGAAGACAATGAGCAGTTCTTC
few TRBJ2-1 TRBV19 TRBD1 CASRLDRAVHNEQFF TGTGCCAGTAGGTTGGACAGGGCTGTTCACAATGAGCAGTTCTTC
NA TRBJ2-5 TRBV7-8 NA CASSLGSVQETQYF TGTGCCAGCAGCTTAGGGTCAGTCCAAGAGACCCAGTACTTC
NA TRBJ2-3 TRBV5-1 NA CASSLGADTQYF TGCGCCAGCAGCTTGGGGGCAGATACGCAGTATTTT
NA TRBJ2-7 TRBV11-2 NA CASSQNTDTIRYF TGTGCCAGCAGCCAAAACACGGACACCATCAGGTACTTC
NA TRBJ2-1 TRBV29-1 NA CSAREQGSYNEQFF TGCAGCGCCCGCGAACAGGGCTCCTACAATGAGCAGTTCTTC
few TRBJ1-5 TRBV2 NA CASRATGTHSNQPQHF TGTGCCAGCAGAGCCACCGGGACACATAGCAATCAGCCCCAGCATTTT
NA TRBJ1-2 TRBV28 NA CASSLPQDYGYTF TGTGCCAGCAGTTTGCCGCAGGACTATGGCTACACCTTC
few TRBJ1-6 TRBV7-9 NA CASSRETGYNSPLHF TGTGCCAGCAGCAGAGAGACGGGGTATAATTCACCCCTCCACTTT
once TRBJ1-2 TRBV6-5 TRBD1 CASGGLTGTNYGYTF TGTGCCAGCGGGGGTCTGACAGGGACTAACTATGGCTACACCTTC
NA TRBJ2-3 TRBV9 NA CASSVGGSADTQYF TGTGCCAGCAGCGTAGGGGGGTCCGCAGATACGCAGTATTTT
NA TRBJ2-2 TRBV7-8 NA CASSLMANTGELFF TGTGCCAGCAGCTTGATGGCGAACACCGGGGAGCTGTTTTTT
NA TRBJ2-5 TRBV5-4 NA CASSSQGSQETQYF TGTGCCAGCAGTTCGCAGGGTTCTCAAGAGACCCAGTACTTC
few TRBJ1-1 TRBV13 NA CASSLRRNTEAFF TGTGCCAGCAGCTTAAGACGGAACACTGAAGCTTTCTTT
NA TRBJ2-7 TRBV9 TRBD1 CASGRGTGSYEQYF TGTGCCAGCGGTCGTGGGACAGGGTCATACGAGCAGTACTTC
few TRBJ1-5 TRBV4-1 TRBD1 CASSQGTGALQPQHF TGCGCCAGCAGCCAAGGTACAGGGGCGCTTCAGCCCCAGCATTTT
NA TRBJ2-2 TRBV10-3 TRBD2 CAISDSTSGNTGELFF TGTGCCATCAGTGATTCGACTAGCGGGAACACCGGGGAGCTGTTTTTT
NA TRBJ2-6 TRBV18 NA CASSPTGHSGANVLTF TGTGCCAGCTCACCTACGGGGCACTCTGGGGCCAACGTCCTGACTTTC
NA TRBJ2-5 TRBV7-9 TRBD2 CASSLTSGEETQYF TGTGCCAGCAGCCTAACTAGCGGTGAAGAGACCCAGTACTTC
NA TRBJ1-5 TRBV6-5 NA CASSYPRDGYQPQHF TGTGCCAGCAGTTACCCCCGGGACGGATATCAGCCCCAGCATTTT
NA TRBJ2-1 TRBV2 TRBD2 CASRGLAGHNEQFF TGTGCCAGCAGGGGACTAGCGGGTCACAATGAGCAGTTCTTC
NA TRBJ1-2 TRBV30 NA CAWSYGDYGYTF TGTGCCTGGAGCTACGGGGACTATGGCTACACCTTC
NA TRBJ2-1 TRBV19 TRBD1 CASSIGQGPYNEQFF TGTGCCAGTAGTATAGGACAGGGTCCGTACAATGAGCAGTTCTTC
few TRBJ2-1 TRBV29-1 TRBD1 CSVEDGSGQGTVF TGCAGCGTTGAAGATGGTTCGGGACAGGGGACGGTCTTC
NA TRBJ2-5 TRBV7-2 NA CASSLRRNQETQYF TGTGCCAGCAGCTTAAGGCGCAACCAAGAGACCCAGTACTTC
NA TRBJ1-5 TRBV7-8 TRBD1 CASSLGGQASNQPQHF TGTGCCAGCAGCTTAGGGGGACAGGCTAGCAATCAGCCCCAGCATTTT
few TRBJ2-1 TRBV29-1 TRBD2 CSVDRAGGAYNEQFF TGCAGCGTTGATAGAGCGGGGGGTGCCTACAATGAGCAGTTCTTC
NA TRBJ2-5 TRBV4-2 TRBD2 CASSQVPGGYQETQYF TGTGCCAGCAGCCAAGTGCCGGGGGGGTACCAAGAGACCCAGTACTTC